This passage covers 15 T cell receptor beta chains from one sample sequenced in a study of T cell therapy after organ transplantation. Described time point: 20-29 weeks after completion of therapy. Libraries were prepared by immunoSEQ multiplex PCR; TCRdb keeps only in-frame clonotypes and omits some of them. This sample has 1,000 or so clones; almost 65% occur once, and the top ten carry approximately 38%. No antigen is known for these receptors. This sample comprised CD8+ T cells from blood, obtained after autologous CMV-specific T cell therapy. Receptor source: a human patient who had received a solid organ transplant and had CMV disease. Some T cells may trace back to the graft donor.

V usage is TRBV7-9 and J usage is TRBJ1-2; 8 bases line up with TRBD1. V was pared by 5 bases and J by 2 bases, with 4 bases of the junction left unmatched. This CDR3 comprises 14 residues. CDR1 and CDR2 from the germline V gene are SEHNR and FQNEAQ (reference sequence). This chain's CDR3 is CASSLGQGNYGYTF. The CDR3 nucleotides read TGTGCCAGCAGCCTCGGACAGGGAAACTATGGCTACACCTTC.

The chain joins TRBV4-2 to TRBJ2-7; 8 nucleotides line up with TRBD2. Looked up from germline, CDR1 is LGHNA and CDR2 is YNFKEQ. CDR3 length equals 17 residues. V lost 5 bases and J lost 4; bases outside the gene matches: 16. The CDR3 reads CASSFQSGGTPVYEQYF. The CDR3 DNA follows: TGTGCCAGCAGCTTCCAGTCGGGAGGGACACCCGTTTACGAGCAGTACTTC.

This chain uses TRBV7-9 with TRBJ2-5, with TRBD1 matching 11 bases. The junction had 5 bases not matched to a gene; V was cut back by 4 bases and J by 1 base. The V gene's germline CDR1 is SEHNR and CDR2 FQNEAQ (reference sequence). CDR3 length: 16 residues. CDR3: CASSSIGQGAQETQYF. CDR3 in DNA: TGTGCCAGCAGCTCGATCGGACAGGGGGCCCAAGAGACCCAGTACTTC. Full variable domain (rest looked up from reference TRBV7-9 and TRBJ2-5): DTGVSQNPRHKITKRGQNVTFRCDPISEHNRLYWYRQTLGQGPEFLTYFQNEAQLEKSRLLSDRFSAERPKGSFSTLEIQRTEQGDSAMYLCASSSIGQGAQETQYFGPGTRLLVL.

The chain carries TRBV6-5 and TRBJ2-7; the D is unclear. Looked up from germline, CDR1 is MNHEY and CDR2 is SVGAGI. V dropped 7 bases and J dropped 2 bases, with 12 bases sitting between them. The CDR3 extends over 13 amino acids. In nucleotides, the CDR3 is TGTGCCAGCATGAGTACTTTTCCCTACGAGCAGTACTTC. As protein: CASMSTFPYEQYF.

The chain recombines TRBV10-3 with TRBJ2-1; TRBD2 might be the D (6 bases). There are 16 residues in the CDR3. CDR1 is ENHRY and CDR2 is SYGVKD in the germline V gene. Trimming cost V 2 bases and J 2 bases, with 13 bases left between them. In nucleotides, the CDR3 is TGTGCCATCAGTGAGAGCTATGGCGGGACCTACAATGAGCAGTTCTTC. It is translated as CAISESYGGTYNEQFF.

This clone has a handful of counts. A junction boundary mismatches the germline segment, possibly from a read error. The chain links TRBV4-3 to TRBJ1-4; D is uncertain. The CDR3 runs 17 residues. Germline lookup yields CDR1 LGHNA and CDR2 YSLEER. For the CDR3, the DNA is TGCGCCCGCAGCCAAGATGGGCGGGTGGGGTACGGGGAAAAACTGTTTTTT. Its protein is CARSQDGRVGYGEKLFF.

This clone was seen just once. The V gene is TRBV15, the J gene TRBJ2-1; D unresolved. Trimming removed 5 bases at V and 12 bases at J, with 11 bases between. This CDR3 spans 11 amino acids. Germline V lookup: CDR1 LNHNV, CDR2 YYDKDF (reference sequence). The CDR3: CATSPYVGQFF. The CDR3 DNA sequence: TGTGCCACCAGCCCTTACGTTGGGCAGTTCTTC.

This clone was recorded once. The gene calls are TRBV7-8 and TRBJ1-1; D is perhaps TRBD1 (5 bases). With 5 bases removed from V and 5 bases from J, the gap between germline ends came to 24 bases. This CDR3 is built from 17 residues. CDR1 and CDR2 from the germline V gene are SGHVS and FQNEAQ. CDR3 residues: CASSNHDLRGLGTEAFF. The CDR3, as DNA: TGTGCCAGCAGCAATCACGATTTACGGGGCCTGGGGACTGAAGCTTTCTTT.

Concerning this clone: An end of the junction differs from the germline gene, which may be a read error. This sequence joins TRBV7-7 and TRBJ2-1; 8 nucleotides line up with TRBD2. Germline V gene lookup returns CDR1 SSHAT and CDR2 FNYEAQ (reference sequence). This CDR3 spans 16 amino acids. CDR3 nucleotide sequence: TGTGCTAGCAGCCAAAGTTCTAGCGGGCCTTACAATGAGCAGTTCTTC. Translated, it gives CASSQSSSGPYNEQFF.

The CDR3, as DNA: TGTGCCAGCAGCTCCCGGGACCTTAACCCCGGCGAGCAGTACTTC. Translation gives CASSSRDLNPGEQYF. The chain joins TRBV11-1 to TRBJ2-7; D could derive from TRBD1 or TRBD2 (5 bases each). Trimming removed 4 bases at V and 6 bases at J, with 19 bases between. CDR1 is SGHAT, CDR2 FQDESV, per germline (reference sequence). The CDR3 contains 15 residues.

CDR3 protein: CASSTLTGDREKLFF. In DNA, the CDR3 is TGTGCCAGCAGCACGCTGACAGGGGACCGTGAAAAACTGTTTTTT. The J gene is TRBJ1-4, the V gene TRBV7-8, with 8 bases aligning to TRBD1. There are 15 residues in the CDR3. J gave up 7 bases and V 5 bases, and 9 bases lay outside the gene matches. Germline CDR1 and CDR2: SGHVS and FQNEAQ.

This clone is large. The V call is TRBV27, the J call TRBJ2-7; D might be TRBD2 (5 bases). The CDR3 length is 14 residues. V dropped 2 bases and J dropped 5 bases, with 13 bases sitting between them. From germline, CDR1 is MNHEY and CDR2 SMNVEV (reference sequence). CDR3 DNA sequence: TGTGCCAGCAGTTTAGGAGCGGACCCTCACGAGCAGTACTTC. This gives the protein CASSLGADPHEQYF.

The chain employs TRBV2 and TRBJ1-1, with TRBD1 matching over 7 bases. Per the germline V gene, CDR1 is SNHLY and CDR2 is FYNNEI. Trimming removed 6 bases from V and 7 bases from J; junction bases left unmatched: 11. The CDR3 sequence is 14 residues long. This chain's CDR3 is CASSVGTAEGEAFF. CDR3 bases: TGTGCCAGCAGCGTCGGGACAGCCGAAGGTGAAGCTTTCTTT.

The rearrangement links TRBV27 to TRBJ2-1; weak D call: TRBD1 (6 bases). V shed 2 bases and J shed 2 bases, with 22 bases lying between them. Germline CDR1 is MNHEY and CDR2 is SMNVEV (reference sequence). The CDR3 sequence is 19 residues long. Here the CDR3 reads CASSLDSQEGTRAYNEQFF. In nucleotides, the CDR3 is TGTGCCAGCAGTTTAGACTCCCAGGAAGGGACAAGGGCCTACAATGAGCAGTTCTTC.

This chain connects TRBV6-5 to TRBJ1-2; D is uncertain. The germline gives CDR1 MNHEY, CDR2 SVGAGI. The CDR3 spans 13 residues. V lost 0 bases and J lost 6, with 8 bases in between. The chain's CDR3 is CASSYSNQDGYTF. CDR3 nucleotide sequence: TGTGCCAGCAGTTACTCCAATCAGGATGGCTACACCTTC.